What follows is one T cell receptor beta chain and its context. Its cognate antigen is unknown. Libraries of TCR beta came from quantitative 5'-RACE with molecular barcodes. TCRdb independently ran MiXCR on the 5' RACE reads; one entry per CDR3 protein. The data show around 300,000 distinct CDR3 sequences, under 25% seen once. This sample was included in a study of CD8 T cells in ankylosing spondylitis. The J segment lost 5 bases and the V segment lost 5 bases, leaving 8 bases of the junction unmatched. The CDR3 covers 15 residues. In germline, CDR1 is GTSNPN, CDR2 SVGIG (reference sequence). Points from the study as a whole: Reports of some motif variants in reactive arthritis synovial fluid and blood predate this one. One TCR beta motif, made up of fewer than 10 highly homologous variants, appeared characteristic of ankylosing spondylitis blood.

The source of this sequence is a female donor with ankylosing spondylitis or in good health (not recorded which). The sequencing input was blood, either unsorted or a sorted T cell fraction (not recorded which). The V gene is TRBV30, the J gene TRBJ2-1, with 11 bases aligning to TRBD2. The CDR3 region is CAWGGGTSGDNEQFF. CDR3 coding DNA: TGTGCCTGGGGGGGAGGGACTAGCGGCGACAATGAGCAGTTCTTC.